This T cell receptor (beta chain) was sequenced for a study of T cells in Graves' hyperthyroidism and ophthalmopathy. Amplification targeted TCR beta CDR3 regions from RNA transcripts. The primer set for the first-round RT-PCR of the TCR CDR3 was HTBI. One entry per CDR3 protein, called by TCRdb with MiXCR from the multiplex PCR reads. The data contain approximately 98,000 distinct CDR3 sequences, approximately 40% of them singletons. This clonotype appeared many times. Trimming cost V 5 bases and J 3 bases, with 17 bases left between them. The V gene's germline CDR1 is SGHAT and CDR2 FQDESV (reference sequence). CDR3 length: 15 residues. Graves' hyperthyroidism showing no ophthalmopathy progression within 18 months was considered stable. Uncontrolled infection, other autoimmune disease, pregnancy or lactation disqualified patients from enrolment.

The chain links TRBV11-1 to TRBJ2-7; either TRBD1 or TRBD2 may supply D (5 bases each). The sequencing sample was made of peripheral blood or thyroid tissue (not recorded which). This TCR was sampled from a woman aged 25 to 39 with Graves' hyperthyroidism. CDR3: CASSPGQWGIYEQYF. Here the CDR3 DNA reads TGTGCCAGCAGCCCAGGCCAGTGGGGGATCTACGAGCAGTACTTC.